The clone carrying this TCR beta chain came up many times. Its specificity is not known. Samples came from axillary lymph nodes draining the breast cancer. Each CDR3 protein is one row after TCRdb ran MiXCR on the multiplex PCR reads. The data contain some 170,000 distinct CDR3 sequences, 30% to 40% of them singletons. This record comes from a study of breast tumors, draining lymph nodes, adjacent tissues. Study-wide findings and caveats: Tumors had less TCR diversity than lymph nodes, more than nontumor tissue. Luminal-like breast cancer showed significantly higher tumor–nontumor repertoire similarity than basal-like.

Germline CDR1 and CDR2: SGHRS and YFSETQ. This CDR3 comprises 14 residues. The ends lost 7 bases at V and 8 bases at J; junction bases unmatched: 9. The source of this sequence is a female donor with breast cancer. Some clones in this sample may be carry-over from other donors' samples. The source material was axillary lymph node tissue. V and J are TRBV5-1 and TRBJ1-6; TRBD1 agrees at 7 bases. CDR3 in DNA: TGCGCCAGCCGGGACAGAGGCTTCGATTCACCCCTCCACTTT. Translation gives CASRDRGFDSPLHF.